The present TCR beta chain was sequenced within a study of blood T cells in healthy people across ages. This CDR3 has 15 amino acids. Germline CDR1 and CDR2: SGHRS and YFSETQ. With 0 bases removed from V and 4 bases from J, the gap between germline ends came to 13 bases. A J-beta primer mix and a sample-barcoded 5' primer were used in a second PCR of about 6 to 12 cycles. A single record per CDR3 protein comes from TCRdb applying MiXCR to the 5' RACE reads. Of 850,000 to 1,300,000 distinct CDR3 sequences listed, roughly 45% are singletons. The sample taken for sequencing was blood. V and J are TRBV5-1 and TRBJ1-2; perhaps TRBD1 as D (6 bases). The TCR was taken from a woman aged 60-70 years in good health. CDR3: CASSLDGGPPYGYTF. The DNA of the CDR3 is TGCGCCAGCAGCTTGGATGGGGGGCCTCCCTATGGCTACACCTTC.